The 22 T cell receptor beta chains presented below share a single source sample, sequenced in a study of cytomegalovirus exposure and HLA in healthy donors. It was with 60 Vbeta and 13 Jbeta primers that the PCR ran. Using immunoSEQ multiplex PCR, the repertoire was profiled, and TCRdb retains in-frame clones only, with some absent. In the table there are roughly 250,000 clones, 80% of which are singletons. The specimen was PBMCs. Receptors were obtained from a girl aged 2 to 9 in good health and CMV-seronegative.

CDR3 sequence (DNA): TGTGCCTGGAATCTGGGGCAGGGGGGTTCACCCCTCCACTTT. It yields the protein CAWNLGQGGSPLHF. V and J are TRBV30 and TRBJ1-6, with TRBD1 matching over 7 bases. The CDR3 extends over 14 amino acids. V was pared by 4 bases and J by 9 bases, with 9 bases of the junction left unmatched. Germline CDR1 reads GTSNPN; CDR2 reads SVGIG (reference sequence).

The V gene is TRBV30, the J gene TRBJ1-3; the match to TRBD1 covers 7 bases. Germline lookup yields CDR1 GTSNPN and CDR2 SVGIG (reference sequence). The CDR3 runs 16 residues. The trim removed 2 bases at V and 0 bases at J, leaving 7 bases unmatched. The CDR3 nucleotides read TGTGCCTGGAGTAACAGGGGCCAAAGCTCTGGAAACACCATATATTTT. This encodes CAWSNRGQSSGNTIYF.

This chain uses TRBV15 with TRBJ2-5; D gene ambiguous. V lost 1 base to trimming and J lost 4 bases, with 13 bases between them. CDR1 LNHNV and CDR2 YYDKDF come from the germline V gene (reference sequence). The CDR3 spans 15 residues. DNA for the CDR3: TGTGCCACCAGCAGAGGGTTGAGTCGCCGAGAGACCCAGTACTTC. It encodes CATSRGLSRRETQYF.

The chain employs TRBV14 and TRBJ2-1, with TRBD2 matching 10 bases. This CDR3 has 21 amino acids. The V gene end was trimmed by 0 bases and the J gene end by 0 bases; junction bases not matched to a gene: 14. Germline CDR1 and CDR2: SGHDN and FVKESK. CDR3 sequence reads: CASSQDPVSLAGAYSYNEQFF. Written as DNA, the CDR3 is TGTGCCAGCAGCCAAGATCCCGTGTCGCTAGCGGGGGCCTACTCCTACAATGAGCAGTTCTTC.

This clone was found a few times. The chain has TRBV16 and TRBJ2-7; 11 nucleotides agree with TRBD2. V was pared by 5 bases and J by 6 bases, with 12 bases of the junction left unmatched. This CDR3 is 16 amino acids long. Germline values: CDR1 KGHSY, CDR2 FQNENV. The CDR3 coding sequence is TGTGCCAGCAGCATAGTCCAAACTAGCGGGAGAACCGAGCAGTACTTC. Its protein is CASSIVQTSGRTEQYF.

This clone was seen only a few times. V and J are TRBV6-1 and TRBJ1-2, with D perhaps matching TRBD1 (6 bases). V was shortened by 10 bases and J by 6 bases, with 12 bases between the two germline ends. From germline, CDR1 is MNHNS and CDR2 SASEGT. This CDR3 spans 11 amino acids. The CDR3 nucleotides are TGTGCCACCGGGACACGGAATGGCTACACCTTC. Translation gives CATGTRNGYTF.

The V call is TRBV5-6, the J call TRBJ1-1, with no clear D. V shed 1 base and J shed 6 bases, with 10 bases lying between them. The CDR3 covers 13 residues. Germline values: CDR1 SGHDT, CDR2 YYEEEE. In DNA, the CDR3 is TGTGCCAGCAGCTTGAACCCGGCGGCTGAAGCTTTCTTT. This codes for CASSLNPAAEAFF.

The chain links TRBV1 to TRBJ2-5; the table names TRBD2, a call not compared with the DNA. TRBV1 has pseudogene status. This CDR3 comprises 13 residues. Written as DNA, the CDR3 is TGCACCACCCGACTAGCGGGAGAAGAGACCCAGTACTTC. Protein: CTTRLAGEETQYF.

V and J are TRBV30 and TRBJ2-1; the D gene is possibly TRBD2 (5 bases). V lost 1 base and J 6 bases, leaving 16 bases between the germline ends. Germline-derived CDR1 and CDR2 are GTSNPN and SVGIG (reference sequence). The CDR3 is 15 amino acids. The CDR3 reads CAWSGTRSSANEQFF. CDR3 nucleotide sequence: TGTGCCTGGAGTGGGACTCGTTCCTCGGCCAATGAGCAGTTCTTC.

The V and J genes are TRBV5-8 and TRBJ2-3; D not certain. This CDR3 has 12 residues. Germline V gene data show CDR1 as SGHTS and CDR2 as YDEGEE. Deletions cut 4 bases from V and 2 bases from J, with 5 bases between. The DNA of the CDR3 is TGTGCCAGCAGCCCCTACACAGATACGCAGTATTTT. This gives the protein CASSPYTDTQYF. Supplemented by reference TRBV5-8 and TRBJ2-3, the full variable domain reads EAGVTQSPTHLIKTRGQQATLRCSPISGHTSVYWYQQALGLGLQFLLWYDEGEERNRGNFPPRFSGRQFPNYSSELNVNALELEDSALYLCASSPYTDTQYFGPGTRLTVL.

The chain has TRBV29-1 and TRBJ2-3; 10 bases agree with TRBD2. The CDR3 has 16 amino acids. Germline-derived CDR1 and CDR2 are SQVTM and ANQGSEA. Trimming at V came to 0 bases and at J to 9 bases, leaving 12 bases not matched to a gene. Here the CDR3 DNA reads TGCAGCGTTGAAGATCTGGTGATAGCGGGGGGATTAACGCAGTATTTT. It translates to CSVEDLVIAGGLTQYF.

The chain is built from TRBV7-7 and TRBJ1-5; the D is unclear. This CDR3 spans 16 amino acids. Trimming stripped 2 bases from V and 3 bases from J, with 14 bases between. The V gene's germline CDR1 is SSHAT and CDR2 FNYEAQ (reference sequence). CDR3 amino acids: CASSLPDTAHNQPQHF. The CDR3 nucleotides read TGTGCCAGCAGCTTACCCGACACCGCCCACAATCAGCCCCAGCATTTT.

V gene TRBV29-1 combines with J gene TRBJ2-1; a possible D gene is TRBD1 (7 bases). The CDR3 has 15 amino acids. The germline CDR1 and CDR2 sequences are SQVTM and ANQGSEA. V was shortened by 4 bases and J by 3 bases, with 16 bases between the two germline ends. The CDR3 protein is CSVVGSRGNYNEQFF. For the CDR3, the DNA is TGCAGCGTTGTCGGGAGCAGGGGGAACTACAATGAGCAGTTCTTC.

This clone appeared a single time. The genes are TRBV28 and TRBJ1-1; D is undetermined. The CDR3 covers 15 residues. V was cut by 2 bases and J by 6 bases, with 16 bases left in between. CDR1 MDHEN and CDR2 SYDVKM come from the germline V gene. This chain's CDR3 is CASSLPAAITSEAFF. The CDR3 nucleotides read TGTGCCAGCAGTTTACCCGCAGCGATTACATCTGAAGCTTTCTTT.

The chain couples TRBV7-3 to TRBJ2-1, with D maybe TRBD2 (5 bases). V lost 5 bases, J lost 6 bases, and 11 bases lay in between. The CDR3 consists of 13 residues. Germline assignment: CDR1 SGHTA and CDR2 FQGTGA. The CDR3 bases are TGTGCCAGCAGCAGGCTAGCAGCCAATGAGCAGTTCTTC. This encodes CASSRLAANEQFF.

The chain carries TRBV19 and TRBJ2-7, with 9 bases matching TRBD2. The trim removed 4 bases at V and 2 bases at J, leaving 15 bases unmatched. The CDR3 sequence is 18 residues long. CDR1 is LNHDA, CDR2 SQIVND, per germline (reference sequence). The CDR3 coding sequence is TGTGCCAGTAGTAAGCAGGGCGGGAGGGCCTTCGGAACCTACGAGCAGTACTTC. Translated: CASSKQGGRAFGTYEQYF. The whole variable domain, filled in from reference TRBV19 and TRBJ2-7, reads DGGITQSPKYLFRKEGQNVTLSCEQNLNHDAMYWYRQDPGQGLRLIYYSQIVNDFQKGDIAEGYSVSREKKESFPLTVTSAQKNPTAFYLCASSKQGGRAFGTYEQYFGPGTRLTVT.

The V gene is TRBV19, the J gene TRBJ2-7; weak D call: TRBD2 (5 bases). V gave up 3 bases and J gave up 6 bases, with 18 bases separating them. The germline CDR1 and CDR2 sequences are LNHDA and SQIVND (reference sequence). This CDR3 is 15 amino acids long. This CDR3 reads CASSIQRTEVGEQYF. The CDR3 region has the DNA TGTGCCAGTAGTATTCAGAGGACGGAGGTGGGCGAGCAGTACTTC.

This clone was recorded only once. The V gene is TRBV27, the J gene TRBJ2-7; D possibly corresponds to TRBD2 (6 bases). The CDR3 contains 13 residues. Trimming shortened V by 6 bases and J by 3 bases, and 12 bases separated the two germline ends. Germline V lookup: CDR1 MNHEY, CDR2 SMNVEV (reference sequence). The CDR3 loop is CASSPRGNYEQYF. The CDR3 nucleotides read TGTGCCAGCAGCCCCCGGGGGAACTACGAGCAGTACTTC.

This clone was counted a few times. The V call is TRBV18, the J call TRBJ1-1, with 8 bases lining up with TRBD1. Germline CDR1 and CDR2: KGHSH and LQKENI. CDR3 length: 13 residues. Trimming removed 0 bases from V and 10 bases from J; junction bases left unmatched: 4. For the CDR3, the DNA is TGTGCCAGCTCACCACCGGGACAGGTCAGAGCTTTCTTT. Protein product: CASSPPGQVRAFF.

The J gene is TRBJ2-7, the V gene TRBV29-1; possible D gene TRBD2, 5 bases. Per the germline V gene, CDR1 is SQVTM and CDR2 is ANQGSEA. V lost 2 bases to trimming and J lost 3 bases, with 23 bases between them. CDR3 length equals 17 residues. The CDR3 sequence: CSVEQPVGGGPRYEQYF. The CDR3 region has the DNA TGCAGCGTTGAACAACCGGTAGGAGGCGGGCCCCGCTACGAGCAGTACTTC.

The CDR3 DNA follows: TGTGCCAGCAGCCGCCCTAGCGGGGGCCGCCGATGGGCCAACGTCCTGACTTTC. Protein: CASSRPSGGRRWANVLTF. V is TRBV7-9 and J is TRBJ2-6; TRBD2 matches 10 bases. The V and J ends lost 5 bases and 5 bases, in that order; junction bases with no gene match: 12. The CDR3 consists of 18 residues. CDR1 and CDR2 (germline): SEHNR, FQNEAQ (reference sequence).

The chain employs TRBV11-2 and TRBJ2-1; 13 bases line up with TRBD2. The CDR3 is made up of 18 amino acids. V shed 3 bases, J shed 7 bases, and the junction held 12 bases outside the gene matches. Germline V gene sequence: CDR1 SGHAT, CDR2 FQNNGV. CDR3 protein: CASSFPTSGGSNGNEQFF. In DNA form, the CDR3 reads TGTGCCAGCAGCTTCCCGACTAGCGGGGGGTCAAACGGGAATGAGCAGTTCTTC.